What follows describes a single T cell receptor beta chain. Its antigen is undetermined. The PCR employed 60 Vbeta primers together with 13 Jbeta primers. Data came from immunoSEQ multiplex PCR; TCRdb stores just in-frame clones and leaves some out. The table lists 200,000 or so clones, about three quarters of them singletons. This sample is part of a study of cytomegalovirus exposure and HLA in healthy donors. Notes on the study in general: What was likely a sequencing artifact was a cluster of highly shared sequence variants.

Trimming left V 0 bases short and J 7 bases short, with 11 bases between. Germline CDR1 SGHRS, CDR2 YFSETQ. This CDR3 spans 14 amino acids. Sample: PBMCs. The J gene is TRBJ2-4, the V gene TRBV5-1; D is possibly TRBD2 (5 bases). The TCR originated in a man in his forties in good health and CMV-seronegative. The CDR3 is CASSLGGSLNIQYF. CDR3 in DNA: TGCGCCAGCAGCTTGGGAGGGAGTCTTAACATTCAGTACTTC.